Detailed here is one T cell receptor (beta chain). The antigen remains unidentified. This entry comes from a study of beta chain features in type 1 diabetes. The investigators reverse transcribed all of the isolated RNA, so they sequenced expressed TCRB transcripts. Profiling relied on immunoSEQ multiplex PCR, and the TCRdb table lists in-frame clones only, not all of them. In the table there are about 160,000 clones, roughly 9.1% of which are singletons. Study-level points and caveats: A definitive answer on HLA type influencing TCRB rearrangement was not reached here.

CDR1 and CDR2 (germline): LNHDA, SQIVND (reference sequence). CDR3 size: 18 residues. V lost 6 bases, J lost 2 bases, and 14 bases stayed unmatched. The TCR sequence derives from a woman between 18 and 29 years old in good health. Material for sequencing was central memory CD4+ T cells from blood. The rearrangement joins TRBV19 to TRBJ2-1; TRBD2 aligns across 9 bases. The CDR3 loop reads CASSPPVVAGAAYNEQFF. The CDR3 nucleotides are TGTGCCAGTAGCCCCCCGGTGGTAGCGGGGGCCGCCTACAATGAGCAGTTCTTC.